This entry is about one T cell receptor beta chain. The target antigen is unknown. Germline-derived CDR1 and CDR2 are SGHVS and FQNEAQ. This CDR3 comprises 14 residues. V lost 3 bases and J lost 6; bases outside the gene matches: 8. The method was immunoSEQ multiplex PCR; TCRdb's version includes in-frame clones alone and lacks a portion of them. The sample includes 50,000 to 65,000 clones, approximately 86% seen only once; the top ten take about 1%. The sample originates from a study of OX40 agonist ivuxolimab in advanced cancers. Study-wide background: Patients received the agonistic anti-OX40 (CD134) antibody ivuxolimab. Study-wide findings and caveats: The antigen specificity of the peripheral T cells (those that were expanded) was not determined. Within 6 weeks, CD4+ and CD8+ blood T cells expanded clonally at 0.1 to 3.0 mg/kg.

Blood was sampled at baseline, cycle 4 day 1, and cycle 7 day 1. This material consisted of CD4+ or CD8+ T cells sorted from blood, taken in a trial of the OX40 agonist ivuxolimab. The chain joins TRBV7-8 to TRBJ2-7, with 7 bases matching TRBD1. The sequence was collected from an adult with an advanced solid tumor such as melanoma, head and neck, liver or kidney cancer. In DNA, the CDR3 is TGTGCCAGCAGCTTCCGGGACAGATCACTCGAGCAGTACTTC. Protein product: CASSFRDRSLEQYF.